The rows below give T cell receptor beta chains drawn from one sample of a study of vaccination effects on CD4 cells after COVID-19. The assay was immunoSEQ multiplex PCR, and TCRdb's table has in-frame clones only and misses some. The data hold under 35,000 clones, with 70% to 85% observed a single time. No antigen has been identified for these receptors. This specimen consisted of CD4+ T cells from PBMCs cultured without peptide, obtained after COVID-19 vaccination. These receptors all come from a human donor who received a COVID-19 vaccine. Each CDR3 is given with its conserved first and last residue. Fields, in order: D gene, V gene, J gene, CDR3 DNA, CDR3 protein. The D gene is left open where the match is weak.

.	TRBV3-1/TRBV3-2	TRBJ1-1	TGTGCCAGCAGCGATGGGGGTGAAGCTTTCTTT	CASSDGGEAFF
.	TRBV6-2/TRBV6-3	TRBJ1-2	TGTGCCAGCAGCTGGCCACCTGATCCTAACTATGGCTACACCTTC	CASSWPPDPNYGYTF
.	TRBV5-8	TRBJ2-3	TGTGCCAGCAGCGTGCCCCTCAGCACAGATACGCAGTATTTT	CASSVPLSTDTQYF
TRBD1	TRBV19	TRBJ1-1	TGTGCCAGTAGTATCAGGGGGCCTGAAGCTTTCTTT	CASSIRGPEAFF
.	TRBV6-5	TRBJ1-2	TGTGCCAGCAGCCAGACGATGAACTATGGCTACACCTTC	CASSQTMNYGYTF
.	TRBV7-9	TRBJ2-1	TGTGCCAGCAGCTTAGGGAGCTCCTACAATGAGCAGTTCTTC	CASSLGSSYNEQFF
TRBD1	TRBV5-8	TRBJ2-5	TGTGCCAGCGCCAGGGGGCCGGGGGAGACCCAGTACTTC	CASARGPGETQYF
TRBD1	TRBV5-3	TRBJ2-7	TGTGCCAGAAACCCCCCCACCCCCAGGGGGCGCGACCTGAAGGAGCAGTACTTC	CARNPPTPRGRDLKEQYF
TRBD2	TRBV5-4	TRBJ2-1	TGTGCCAGCAGCTGGACTAGCGGGAGGGGGGAGCAGTTCTTC	CASSWTSGRGEQFF
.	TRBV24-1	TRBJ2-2	TGTGCCACCAGCAAACATGGCACCGGGGAGCTGTTTTTT	CATSKHGTGELFF